This T cell receptor (beta chain) appears in the sequencing data of a study of Ad26.COV2.S vaccination and SARS-CoV-2 variants. About the study: Donor allocation was to the COV1001 Ad26.COV2.S trial arm. Participants got Ad26.COV2.S intramuscularly, once or twice 56 days apart.

V lost 6 bases and J 1 base, leaving 9 bases between the germline ends. The CDR3 loop spans 14 amino acids. Germline V gives CDR1 MNHEY, CDR2 SVGEGT. The treatment denotes: 15 to 20 received Ad26.COV2.S at low or high dose, single or two shots; several received placebo; per-sample allocation not given. The samples date from day 63 after the first vaccine or placebo injection. On this clone itself: The antigen is undetermined.

The study, taken as a whole, reports: Vaccine and placebo recipients had similar non-spike TCR breadth.

The assay was immunoSEQ multiplex PCR, and TCRdb's table has in-frame clones only and misses some. The data show fewer than 400,000 clones, about 86% seen once. The starting material was peripheral blood, obtained in a trial of Ad26.COV2.S vaccine versus placebo. This clonotype was sampled from a person aged 18-60 years who received the Ad26.COV2.S COVID-19 vaccine or a placebo. V and J are TRBV6-2 or TRBV6-3 and TRBJ2-2; D gene uncertain. The CDR3 region has the DNA TGTGCCAGCAGCCCCCCCGGGAACACCGGGGAGCTGTTTTTT. Protein product: CASSPPGNTGELFF.